This entry describes one T cell receptor beta chain. These data are taken from a study of blood T cell repertoires in COVID-19. Profiled with immunoSEQ multiplex PCR; TCRdb holds only in-frame clones, not every one. Of some 64,000 clones in the sample, approximately 90% are singletons; the top ten hold approximately 3.5%. This clonotype originated in a man between 65 and 85 years old with acute or convalescent COVID-19. Material: peripheral blood.

The CDR3 is CASSYGGTLGTQYF. The CDR3, as DNA: TGTGCCAGCAGTTACGGGGGGACCCTGGGGACCCAGTACTTC. The chain links TRBV6-5 to TRBJ2-5; tentative D call: TRBD2 (6 bases). V gave up 2 bases and J gave up 7 bases, with 14 bases separating them. The germline CDR1 and CDR2 sequences are MNHEY and SVGAGI. The CDR3 loop spans 14 amino acids.